The 30 T cell receptor beta chains given below trace back to one sample, sequenced in a study of T cells in Graves' hyperthyroidism and ophthalmopathy. Amplified TCR beta CDR3 regions came from RNA transcripts. Researchers ran a first-round RT-PCR on the TCR CDR3 using the HTBI primer set. TCRdb recomputed calls from the multiplex PCR reads with MiXCR, one row per CDR3 protein. Of 530,000 or so distinct CDR3 sequences in the sample, approximately 25% were seen once. Sequenced: blood. Receptor source: a woman between 25 and 40 years old with Graves' ophthalmopathy.

The chain links TRBV14 to TRBJ2-2; a weak D match, TRBD1 (5 bases). This CDR3 comprises 15 residues. Germline lookup yields CDR1 SGHDN and CDR2 FVKESK. Trimming stripped 2 bases from V and 4 bases from J, with 11 bases between. The CDR3: CASSQLRARTGELFF. In DNA, the CDR3 is TGTGCCAGCAGCCAACTCAGGGCTCGCACCGGGGAGCTGTTTTTT.

This clonotype was observed a few times. The chain joins TRBV6-2 or TRBV6-3 to TRBJ1-1, with a weak D call TRBD1 (6 bases). Trimming stripped 0 bases from V and 12 bases from J, with 14 bases between. This CDR3 is 13 amino acids long. Germline CDR1 is MNHEY and CDR2 is SVGEGT. CDR3 coding DNA: TGTGCCAGCAGTTACTCGGATACAGGGAATCCTTTCTTT. It yields the protein CASSYSDTGNPFF.

There are many counts of this clonotype. This rearrangement joins TRBV20-1 to TRBJ2-5; perhaps TRBD2 as D (7 bases). CDR3 length: 14 amino acids. With 1 base removed from V and 5 bases from J, the gap between germline ends came to 14 bases. Germline V gene data show CDR1 as DFQATT and CDR2 as SNEGSKA (reference sequence). This CDR3 is CSARVRGARETQYF. In DNA form, the CDR3 reads TGCAGTGCTAGAGTCCGGGGGGCCCGGGAGACCCAGTACTTC.

This clonotype was detected only a few times. This chain links TRBV30 with TRBJ1-2; a possible D gene is TRBD1 (5 bases). Trimming took off 3 bases at V and 4 bases at J, with 12 bases between the two ends. CDR3 length: 13 amino acids. CDR1 GTSNPN and CDR2 SVGIG come from the germline V gene (reference sequence). The CDR3, as DNA: TGTGCCTGGAGGGGGGAATTCGGCTATGGCTACACCTTC. Amino acid sequence: CAWRGEFGYGYTF.

This clonotype was seen repeatedly, ten times or more. V gene TRBV6-2 or TRBV6-3 combines with J gene TRBJ2-5; D call uncertain. CDR3 length: 14 amino acids. V lost 5 bases to trimming and J lost 0 bases, with 10 bases between them. Per germline, CDR1 MNHEY and CDR2 SVGEGT. The CDR3 loop is CASSHPTYQETQYF. For the CDR3, the DNA is TGTGCCAGCAGTCACCCCACGTACCAAGAGACCCAGTACTTC.

This clonotype was counted at least ten times. The chain links TRBV5-1 to TRBJ2-7; 12 bases map to TRBD2. Germline CDR1 SGHRS, CDR2 YFSETQ. V was clipped by 2 bases and J by 3 bases; unmatched bases: 9. The CDR3 covers 17 residues. DNA of the CDR3: TGCGCCAGCAGCTTTGGCGGGACTAGCGGGTCCCTCTACGAGCAGTACTTC. It is translated as CASSFGGTSGSLYEQYF.

The table lists this clonotype with many counts. The chain is built from TRBV11-2 and TRBJ1-5; perhaps TRBD1 as D (5 bases). The V and J ends lost 3 bases and 2 bases respectively, with 14 bases between them. The CDR3 is made up of 16 amino acids. Germline values: CDR1 SGHAT, CDR2 FQNNGV. The CDR3 protein is CASSFPGRLGNQPQHF. In nucleotides, the CDR3 is TGTGCCAGCAGCTTTCCAGGGAGGTTGGGCAATCAGCCCCAGCATTTT.

This clonotype was seen repeatedly, ten times or more. This rearrangement joins TRBV12-3 or TRBV12-4 to TRBJ2-4; D possibly matches TRBD1 or TRBD2 (5 bases each). Trimming shortened V by 6 bases and J by 1 base, and 7 bases separated the two germline ends. The CDR3 runs 13 residues. CDR3: CASSWGAKNIQYF. CDR3 DNA: TGTGCCAGCAGCTGGGGGGCCAAAAACATTCAGTACTTC.

The chain couples TRBV12-5 to TRBJ2-6; D unclear. The V gene lost 6 bases and the J gene lost 0 bases, with 3 bases spanning the gap. CDR3 length equals 13 residues. Germline-derived CDR1 and CDR2 are LGHNT and FRNRAP. As DNA, the CDR3 is TGTGCTAGTGGGACCTCTGGGGCCAACGTCCTGACTTTC. Amino acids: CASGTSGANVLTF.

This clonotype was detected many times. A much bigger clone sits one base away, suggesting this may be a read error. This chain uses TRBV27 with TRBJ2-7, with D perhaps matching TRBD1 (6 bases). The CDR3 has 13 residues. Germline assignment: CDR1 MNHEY and CDR2 SMNVEV (reference sequence). The CDR3: CASAKGHYYVQYF. In DNA, the CDR3 is TGTGCCAGCGCCAAGGGACATTACTACGTGCAGTACTTC.

V usage is TRBV2 and J usage is TRBJ2-6; D is uncertain. This CDR3 region has 17 residues. V lost 1 base to trimming and J lost 0 bases, with 10 bases between them. Germline loops: CDR1 SNHLY, CDR2 FYNNEI. CDR3 sequence (DNA): TGTGCCAGCAGTGAAGGGGTAGCACTCTCTGGGGCCAACGTCCTGACTTTC. This codes for CASSEGVALSGANVLTF.

The rearrangement joins TRBV20-1 to TRBJ1-5, with 9 bases identical to TRBD1. Germline V lookup: CDR1 DFQATT, CDR2 SNEGSKA (reference sequence). The trim removed 0 bases at V and 1 base at J, leaving 1 base unmatched. The CDR3 is made up of 15 amino acids. CDR3 bases: TGCAGTGCTAGAGATGGGACAGGGAGCAATCAGCCCCAGCATTTT. Amino acids: CSARDGTGSNQPQHF.

This clonotype was counted a few times. This chain uses TRBV19 with TRBJ2-2, with D perhaps being TRBD1 or TRBD2 (7 bases each). Trimming shortened V by 7 bases and J by 6 bases, and 15 bases separated the two germline ends. The CDR3 contains 14 residues. Germline V gene data show CDR1 as LNHDA and CDR2 as SQIVND (reference sequence). The CDR3 loop reads CASISGGAAGELFF. CDR3 nucleotide sequence: TGTGCCAGTATATCAGGGGGGGCCGCCGGGGAGCTGTTTTTT.

J is TRBJ1-2 and V is TRBV12-3 or TRBV12-4, with TRBD1 matching over 7 bases. This CDR3 comprises 13 residues. Trimming removed 5 bases from V and 4 bases from J; junction bases left unmatched: 4. The CDR3 here is CASSVGQAYGYTF. The CDR3 bases are TGTGCCAGCAGTGTCGGACAGGCCTATGGCTACACCTTC.

This clonotype occurred a few times. The chain combines TRBV4-1 with TRBJ2-7; perhaps TRBD1 as D (5 bases). This CDR3 is built from 19 residues. The germline V gene has CDR1 MGHRA and CDR2 YSYEKL. V was shortened by 0 bases and J by 0 bases, with 21 bases between the two germline ends. This CDR3 is CASSQDLGAAEDFSYEQYF. CDR3 DNA: TGCGCCAGCAGCCAAGATCTTGGGGCAGCCGAAGACTTCTCCTACGAGCAGTACTTC.

The V call is TRBV7-8, the J call TRBJ2-7; D possibly matches TRBD1 or TRBD2 (5 bases each). Looked up from germline, CDR1 is SGHVS and CDR2 is FQNEAQ. V gave up 5 bases and J gave up 2 bases, with 19 bases separating them. The CDR3 totals 16 residues. CDR3 bases: TGTGCCAGCAGCCCGCGATTGACAGAGGGACCCTACGAGCAGTACTTC. Translating gives CASSPRLTEGPYEQYF. Filled out from reference TRBV7-8 and TRBJ2-7, the complete variable domain reads GAGVSQSPRYKVAKRGQDVALRCDPISGHVSLFWYQQALGQGPEFLTYFQNEAQLDKSGLPSDRFFAERPEGSVSTLKIQRTQQEDSAVYLCASSPRLTEGPYEQYFGPGTRLTVT.

In its sample, this clonotype was seen many times. The chain carries TRBV12-3 or TRBV12-4 and TRBJ1-6, with TRBD1 identical over 7 bases. The CDR3 is made up of 14 amino acids. Losses at the gene ends were 1 base for V and 9 bases for J; bases not matched to a gene: 3. CDR3 amino acids: CASSLEGALSPLHF. The CDR3 DNA reads as TGTGCCAGCAGTTTAGAGGGGGCGCTTTCACCCCTCCACTTT.

The chain is built from TRBV7-2 and TRBJ2-7; 11 bases agree with TRBD2. Germline loops: CDR1 SGHTA, CDR2 FQGNSA. After removal of 2 bases from V and 4 bases from J, the junction contained 4 bases not matched to a gene. This CDR3 is 15 amino acids long. Written as DNA, the CDR3 is TGTGCCAGCAGCTTAAGTAGCGGGGGGGAGTACGAGCAGTACTTC. Translation gives CASSLSSGGEYEQYF.

There are many counts of this clonotype. This sequence joins TRBV19 and TRBJ1-5; D is uncertain. V gave up 4 bases and J gave up 0 bases, with 1 base separating them. The germline gives CDR1 LNHDA, CDR2 SQIVND (reference sequence). The CDR3 extends over 12 amino acids. CDR3 residues: CASSTSNQPQHF. The CDR3 nucleotides are TGTGCCAGTAGTACTAGCAATCAGCCCCAGCATTTT.

This sequence joins TRBV6-1 and TRBJ2-7, with a tentative D call TRBD1 (6 bases). The CDR3 has 13 residues. Germline V lookup: CDR1 MNHNS, CDR2 SASEGT. The ends were cut back, 6 bases at V and 3 bases at J, with 12 bases in the middle. This CDR3 reads CASRSQGLYEQYF. In DNA form, the CDR3 reads TGTGCCAGCAGGTCACAGGGCCTCTACGAGCAGTACTTC.

V is TRBV7-8 and J is TRBJ1-1; maybe TRBD1 (6 bases). V lost 2 bases and J 5 bases, leaving 15 bases between the germline ends. This CDR3 contains 15 residues. Looked up from germline, CDR1 is SGHVS and CDR2 is FQNEAQ. CDR3 in amino acids: CASSLPARRGTEAFF. Here the CDR3 DNA reads TGTGCCAGCAGCTTACCCGCCAGGAGGGGGACTGAAGCTTTCTTT.

This chain connects TRBV6-1 to TRBJ1-2; 7 bases are shared with TRBD1. Trimming at V came to 5 bases and at J to 12 bases, leaving 15 bases not matched to a gene. Germline CDR1 reads MNHNS; CDR2 reads SASEGT. CDR3 length equals 14 residues. CDR3 loop: CASSPPTGHGSDTF. CDR3 DNA: TGTGCCAGCAGTCCCCCGACAGGGCATGGGAGCGACACCTTC.

The rearrangement uses TRBV12-3 or TRBV12-4 and TRBJ1-2, with a weak D call TRBD1 (6 bases). Trimming removed 5 bases at V and 2 bases at J, with 12 bases between. The CDR3 has 14 residues. This CDR3 is CASSRDNRNYGYTF. CDR3 coding DNA: TGTGCCAGCAGTCGGGACAACAGAAACTATGGCTACACCTTC.

The rearrangement uses TRBV6-1 and TRBJ1-1; D is uncertain. Germline V lookup: CDR1 MNHNS, CDR2 SASEGT. CDR3 length: 15 residues. V was cut by 1 base and J by 1 base, with 10 bases left in between. CDR3 sequence reads: CASSEGTAWNTEAFF. CDR3 bases: TGTGCCAGCAGTGAAGGGACGGCCTGGAACACTGAAGCTTTCTTT.

The genes are TRBV20-1 and TRBJ2-7, with D maybe TRBD1 (6 bases). Germline CDR1 DFQATT, CDR2 SNEGSKA (reference sequence). Trimming shortened V by 7 bases and J by 2 bases, and 12 bases separated the two germline ends. The CDR3 sequence is 12 residues long. CDR3 amino acids: CSGTGTPYEQYF. The CDR3 region has the DNA TGCAGTGGGACCGGGACACCCTACGAGCAGTACTTC.

This clonotype was seen many times. CDR3 loop: CSAMSTNYGYTF. In nucleotides, the CDR3 is TGCAGTGCTATGAGTACTAACTATGGCTACACCTTC. V and J are TRBV20-1 and TRBJ1-2; D is unclear. V lost 4 bases, J lost 0 bases, and 6 bases lay in between. Germline loops: CDR1 DFQATT, CDR2 SNEGSKA (reference sequence). The CDR3 has 12 amino acids.

This clonotype was observed a few times. The chain combines TRBV18 with TRBJ2-1, with TRBD2 matching over 9 bases. With V trimmed by 6 bases and J by 0 bases, 6 bases remained unmatched. The CDR3 is 16 residues long. Germline loops: CDR1 KGHSH, CDR2 LQKENI. The CDR3 region is CASSTAGGRSYNEQFF. DNA for the CDR3: TGTGCCAGCTCGACGGCGGGGGGGCGCTCCTACAATGAGCAGTTCTTC.

This clonotype was observed many times. The chain joins TRBV25-1 to TRBJ2-7; D perhaps matches TRBD1 (6 bases). The germline gives CDR1 MGHDK, CDR2 SYGVNS. The CDR3 loop spans 15 amino acids. V dropped 4 bases and J dropped 0 bases, with 13 bases sitting between them. DNA of the CDR3: TGTGCCAGCAGTGGAGGACAGCGACACTCCTACGAGCAGTACTTC. It encodes CASSGGQRHSYEQYF.

The rearrangement links TRBV12-3 or TRBV12-4 to TRBJ2-2; D remains ambiguous. The CDR3 totals 18 residues. V was clipped by 0 bases and J by 0 bases, with 14 bases between them. The CDR3 spells CASSLAPVGRANTGELFF. The DNA of the CDR3 is TGTGCCAGCAGTTTAGCGCCGGTCGGCCGGGCGAACACCGGGGAGCTGTTTTTT.

This clonotype occurred many times. The chain has TRBV6-1 and TRBJ2-2, with D possibly TRBD1 on 6 matching bases. CDR1 is MNHNS and CDR2 is SASEGT in the germline V gene. Trimming pared 5 bases from V and 1 base from J, leaving 14 bases between. The CDR3 sequence is 16 residues long. Here the CDR3 reads CASSRPGHQNTGELFF. The CDR3 DNA follows: TGTGCCAGCAGTCGCCCGGGACACCAGAACACCGGGGAGCTGTTTTTT.